The clone carrying this T cell receptor (beta chain) was picked up many times. TCR beta CDR3 region amplification was performed from RNA transcripts. Researchers ran a first-round RT-PCR on the TCR CDR3 using the HTBI primer set. One entry per CDR3 protein, called by TCRdb with MiXCR from the multiplex PCR reads. The data hold hundreds of thousands of distinct CDR3 sequences, with about 19% observed a single time. The record originates from a study of T cells in Graves' hyperthyroidism and ophthalmopathy. Turning to the study itself: Peripheral blood sampling occurred at initial diagnosis, before any treatment.

Initially, at the first diagnosis of hyperthyroidism and before any ophthalmopathy symptoms, blood was sampled. The V gene's germline CDR1 is MNHEY and CDR2 SMNVEV (reference sequence). V trimming: 1 base; J trimming: 6 bases; junction bases outside the gene matches: 2. The CDR3 has 15 residues. This clonotype was obtained from a woman between 45 and 60 years old with Graves' hyperthyroidism that later progressed to Graves' ophthalmopathy. Input material: blood. The chain uses TRBV27 and TRBJ2-2, with 10 bases matching TRBD1. DNA for the CDR3: TGTGCCAGCAGTTTATGGGACAGGGGTGCCGGGGAGCTGTTTTTT. Residues: CASSLWDRGAGELFF.